Presented here are 25 T cell receptor beta chains from one specimen sequenced in a study of blood T cells in healthy people across ages. Alongside a J-beta primer mix, a sample-barcoded 5' primer served in a second PCR lasting about 6 to 11 cycles. TCRdb recomputed calls from the 5' RACE reads with MiXCR, one row per CDR3 protein. The sample lists about 590,000 distinct CDR3 sequences, approximately 30% occurring once. The sequenced sample consisted of blood. All receptors come from a woman older than 75 in good health.

The chain recombines TRBV7-2 with TRBJ2-5; the match to TRBD1 covers 9 bases. Trimming removed 0 bases from V and 1 base from J; junction bases left unmatched: 6. Germline-derived CDR1 and CDR2 are SGHTA and FQGNSA. CDR3 length equals 17 residues. The CDR3 region has the DNA TGTGCCAGCAGCTTAGCCCCTTTACAGGGGGCCCAAGAGACCCAGTACTTC. Translated: CASSLAPLQGAQETQYF.

This clonotype has more than one count but fewer than ten. The chain joins TRBV2 to TRBJ2-3; possibly TRBD2 for D (6 bases). Trimming stripped 4 bases from V and 6 bases from J, with 17 bases between. The V gene's germline CDR1 is SNHLY and CDR2 FYNNEI. The CDR3 runs to 15 residues. CDR3 loop: CASSVGALAGDTQYF. The CDR3 region has the DNA TGTGCCAGCAGTGTTGGAGCTTTGGCGGGGGATACGCAGTATTTT.

The genes are TRBV20-1 and TRBJ2-7; D is undetermined. This CDR3 region has 8 residues. Germline V CDR1 and CDR2: DFQATT, SNEGSKA (reference sequence). CDR3 coding DNA: TGCAGCCCCGACGAGCAGTACTTC. Translated, it gives CSPDEQYF.

This clonotype has a count of ten or more. V and J are TRBV27 and TRBJ1-6; the D gene is possibly TRBD1 (6 bases). The CDR3 sequence is 16 residues long. From germline, CDR1 is MNHEY and CDR2 SMNVEV (reference sequence). Trimming stripped 3 bases from V and 6 bases from J, with 15 bases between. The CDR3 here is CASSFGGARGNSPLHF. The CDR3 region has the DNA TGTGCCAGCAGTTTCGGGGGGGCGCGTGGTAATTCACCCCTCCACTTT.

This sequence joins TRBV20-1 and TRBJ2-4; D gene unclear. V shed 3 bases and J shed 3 bases, with 12 bases lying between them. Germline assignment: CDR1 DFQATT and CDR2 SNEGSKA (reference sequence). The CDR3 length is 14 residues. The DNA of the CDR3 is TGCAGTGCTAGTGCAGACTGGATCAAAAACATTCAGTACTTC. It encodes CSASADWIKNIQYF.

Many counts were recorded for this clonotype. The genes are TRBV18 and TRBJ2-6; D is tentatively TRBD1 or TRBD2 (5 bases each). Per germline, CDR1 KGHSH and CDR2 LQKENI. The germline V and J ends were trimmed by 4 bases and 0 bases, with 16 bases remaining between them. The CDR3 covers 18 residues. Written as DNA, the CDR3 is TGTGCCAGCTCACTCCCCGGGACCGATGACTCTGGGGCCAACGTCCTGACTTTC. It specifies CASSLPGTDDSGANVLTF. Supplemented by reference TRBV18 and TRBJ2-6, the full variable domain reads NAGVMQNPRHLVRRRGQEARLRCSPMKGHSHVYWYRQLPEEGLKFMVYLQKENIIDESGMPKERFSAEFPKEGPSILRIQQVVRGDSAAYFCASSLPGTDDSGANVLTFGAGSRLTVL.

Many counts were recorded for this clonotype. The chain has TRBV20-1 and TRBJ2-1; 10 nucleotides align to TRBD2. The CDR3 totals 15 residues. The germline V gene has CDR1 DFQATT and CDR2 SNEGSKA (reference sequence). V lost 0 bases, J lost 7 bases, and 6 bases stayed unmatched. CDR3 coding DNA: TGCAGTGCTAGAGATGCTAGCGGGGGTTCTAATGAGCAGTTCTTC. The encoded protein is CSARDASGGSNEQFF.

This clonotype was seen more than once but under ten times. The rearrangement links TRBV7-2 to TRBJ2-5; no clear D. The CDR3 totals 12 residues. Germline V gene lookup returns CDR1 SGHTA and CDR2 FQGNSA. The V gene lost 6 bases and the J gene lost 11 bases, with 16 bases spanning the gap. CDR3 sequence (DNA): TGTGCCAGCAGACGATCGGCCGATGAGCAGTACTTC. It encodes CASRRSADEQYF.

About this clonotype itself: This may come from a read error, since a much larger clone is one base off. The CDR3, as DNA: TGTGCCACAGCTAGGGGCTCCTCCTACAATGAGCAGTACTTC. Protein: CATARGSSYNEQYF. The chain employs TRBV7-8 and TRBJ2-1, with a weak D call TRBD1 (5 bases). The J call may be in error: the DNA end matches TRBJ2-7 better. The CDR3 runs to 14 residues. Germline assignment: CDR1 SGHVS and CDR2 FQNEAQ.

The table lists this clonotype with a few counts. This chain connects TRBV27 to TRBJ2-2; D is unresolved. Germline values: CDR1 MNHEY, CDR2 SMNVEV (reference sequence). The CDR3 length is 15 residues. With 0 bases removed from V and 5 bases from J, the gap between germline ends came to 10 bases. CDR3 amino acids: CASSLSFTVTGELFF. Written as DNA, the CDR3 is TGTGCCAGCAGTTTATCGTTCACAGTGACCGGGGAGCTGTTTTTT.

A few counts support this clonotype. V usage is TRBV7-2 and J usage is TRBJ2-3, with 9 nucleotides matching TRBD2. The germline V gene encodes CDR1 SGHTA and CDR2 FQGNSA. Unmatched junction bases numbered 13, after V lost 1 base and J lost 2 bases. The CDR3 totals 19 residues. CDR3 sequence (DNA): TGTGCCAGCAGCTTAGTCCCTAGCGGGAAGGCTTGGCTCACAGATACGCAGTATTTT. The encoded protein is CASSLVPSGKAWLTDTQYF.

In this sample, this clonotype turned up many times. The chain combines TRBV5-1 with TRBJ2-7; 9 bases line up with TRBD1. V shed 0 bases, J shed 2 bases, and the junction held 3 bases outside the gene matches. The CDR3 is 15 amino acids. The germline CDR1 and CDR2 sequences are SGHRS and YFSETQ. The CDR3 loop reads CASSLGDRVTYEQYF. The CDR3 DNA is TGCGCCAGCAGCTTGGGGGACAGGGTAACCTACGAGCAGTACTTC.

This clonotype was seen ten or more times. The rearrangement links TRBV28 to TRBJ1-2; D remains ambiguous. Germline CDR1 reads MDHEN; CDR2 reads SYDVKM. The CDR3 covers 12 residues. V was cut by 3 bases and J by 8 bases, with 10 bases left in between. The CDR3 DNA reads TGTGCCAGCAGTTTTGTTGGGCGCGGCTACACCTTC. It specifies CASSFVGRGYTF.

In its sample, this clonotype was seen once. A much larger clone lies one base from this, so it may be a read error. The rearrangement joins TRBV15 to TRBJ2-6, with a weak D call TRBD2 (6 bases). Per the germline V gene, CDR1 is LNHNV and CDR2 is YYDKDF (reference sequence). This CDR3 has 15 residues. The DNA of the CDR3 is TGTGCCACCAGCAGAGGCGGGGTTGGGGCCAACGTCCGGACTTTC. Translating gives CATSRGGVGANVRTF.

This clonotype has just one count. Possible read error: a much larger clone is one base away. The chain uses TRBV6-2 or TRBV6-3 and TRBJ2-1; 10 bases fit TRBD1. Per germline, CDR1 MNHEY and CDR2 SVGEGT. Germline trimming cut 7 bases from V and 5 bases from J; bases unmatched to any gene: 11. The CDR3 sequence is 16 residues long. The CDR3 region is CASTLATGQGHNEQFF. For the CDR3, the DNA is TGTGCCAGCACTTTAGCGACGGGACAGGGGCACAATGAGCAGTTCTTC.

This clonotype was counted between two and nine times. This may be a read error, as it is one base from a much larger clone. The V call is TRBV6-2 or TRBV6-3, the J call TRBJ2-7; D gene uncertain. Germline lookup yields CDR1 MNHEY and CDR2 SVGEGT. V was pared by 4 bases and J by 3 bases, with 7 bases between. The CDR3 has 12 amino acids. This CDR3 reads CASSSPVYEQYF. The CDR3 region has the DNA TGTGCCAGCAGTTCCCCTGTCTACGAGCAGTACTTC.

V is TRBV5-1 and J is TRBJ2-3; 13 nucleotides match TRBD2. Per germline, CDR1 SGHRS and CDR2 YFSETQ. There are 16 residues in the CDR3. The V segment lost 4 bases and the J segment 6 bases; nucleotides outside the gene matches: 8. The CDR3 DNA reads as TGCGCCAGCAGCCCCGGACTAGCGGGGGCAGGGGATACGCAGTATTTT. Amino acid sequence: CASSPGLAGAGDTQYF.

There are many counts of this clonotype. The chain carries TRBV4-1 and TRBJ1-1; D is unclear. V lost 1 base to trimming and J lost 0 bases, with 9 bases between them. Germline V gene sequence: CDR1 MGHRA, CDR2 YSYEKL. The CDR3 is 15 residues long. The CDR3 protein is CASSQGAHLNTEAFF. The CDR3 nucleotides read TGCGCCAGCAGCCAAGGGGCCCACTTGAACACTGAAGCTTTCTTT.

The chain employs TRBV7-2 and TRBJ2-1, with TRBD2 matching 15 bases. V dropped 6 bases and J dropped 5; count of bases not matched to a gene: 11. Germline V gives CDR1 SGHTA, CDR2 FQGNSA. This CDR3 comprises 18 residues. CDR3 DNA sequence: TGTGCCAGCAGACCCACAGGGGGACTAGCGGGGGGACACAATGAGCAGTTCTTC. Its protein product is CASRPTGGLAGGHNEQFF. Combining the CDR3 with reference TRBV7-2 and TRBJ2-1 gives the whole variable domain GAGVSQSPSNKVTEKGKDVELRCDPISGHTALYWYRQSLGQGLEFLIYFQGNSAPDKSGLPSDRFSAERTGGSVSTLTIQRTQQEDSAVYLCASRPTGGLAGGHNEQFFGPGTRLTVL.

The DNA of the CDR3 is TGCGCCAGCAGCTCCGCGGCAAGAGCCAATGAAGCTTTCTTT. It encodes CASSSAARANEAFF. This chain uses TRBV5-1 with TRBJ1-1; D uncertain. Between the trimmed V and J ends, which lost 3 bases and 7 bases, there was a span of 16 bases. CDR1 is SGHRS, CDR2 YFSETQ, per germline. This CDR3 spans 14 amino acids.

V is TRBV5-6 and J is TRBJ1-6, with TRBD1 identical over 10 bases. The V gene's germline CDR1 is SGHDT and CDR2 YYEEEE. The CDR3 is 15 amino acids. The trim removed 2 bases at V and 9 bases at J, leaving 5 bases unmatched. The CDR3 nucleotides read TGTGCCAGCAGCTTTGGACAGGGGGGCACTTCACCCCTCCACTTT. Translating gives CASSFGQGGTSPLHF.

This clonotype has just a few counts. This may come from a read error, since a much larger clone is one base off. The chain recombines TRBV7-2 with TRBJ2-3; tentative D call: TRBD1 (5 bases). The germline CDR1 and CDR2 sequences are SGHTA and FQGNSA. This CDR3 region has 14 residues. Trimming shortened V by 5 bases and J by 4 bases, and 13 bases separated the two germline ends. The CDR3 DNA sequence: TGTGCCAGCAGCGCCCAGGCAGGGTCAGATACGCAGTATTTT. This encodes CASSAQAGSDTQYF.

This clonotype was seen ten or more times. J is TRBJ2-7 and V is TRBV3-1; D call uncertain. The CDR3 is 13 residues long. Trimming pared 4 bases from V and 1 base from J, leaving 8 bases between. CDR1 LGHDT and CDR2 YNNKEL come from the germline V gene (reference sequence). CDR3: CASSRGDSYEQYF. In DNA, the CDR3 is TGTGCCAGCAGCCGAGGCGATTCCTACGAGCAGTACTTC.

This chain links TRBV2 with TRBJ1-1; weak D call: TRBD1 (6 bases). Germline assignment: CDR1 SNHLY and CDR2 FYNNEI. The CDR3 is made up of 13 amino acids. Trimming stripped 2 bases from V and 5 bases from J, with 9 bases between. CDR3 residues: CASSEIGGTEAFF. In DNA form, the CDR3 reads TGTGCCAGCAGTGAAATAGGGGGGACTGAAGCTTTCTTT.

This clonotype was seen ten or more times. The chain employs TRBV4-2 and TRBJ1-2; D call uncertain. V lost 1 base and J 4 bases, leaving 13 bases between the germline ends. CDR3 length equals 15 residues. Germline loops: CDR1 LGHNA, CDR2 YNFKEQ. CDR3 sequence reads: CASSQVAGNGYGYTF. The CDR3 bases are TGTGCCAGCAGCCAAGTTGCCGGGAATGGCTATGGCTACACCTTC.